This TCR beta chain emerged from a study of Graves' ophthalmopathy and Graves' hyperthyroidism. TCR beta CDR3 amplification used RNA transcripts. Second-round multiplex PCR came after first-round RT-PCR with HTBI primers. TCRdb itself ran the multiplex PCR reads through MiXCR, one entry per CDR3 protein. In the table there are 350,000 to 400,000 distinct CDR3 sequences, approximately 20% of which are singletons. The sample holds many counts of this clonotype. A volume of around 9.5 ml of fresh peripheral blood supplied the PBMCs. Trimming took off 2 bases at V and 6 bases at J, with 11 bases between the two ends. The CDR3 is 14 amino acids. Germline V gives CDR1 SGHTA, CDR2 FQGNSA.

The source is a woman aged 18-30 years with Graves' ophthalmopathy. The sample consisted of peripheral blood. V gene TRBV7-2 combines with J gene TRBJ1-5, with a possible D match to TRBD1 (5 bases). The CDR3 region is CASSLLRGGQPQHF. In DNA form, the CDR3 reads TGTGCCAGCAGCTTACTGAGGGGTGGTCAGCCCCAGCATTTT.